This TCR beta chain was retrieved from a study of cytomegalovirus exposure and HLA in healthy donors. Study conclusions and caveats: Accurate prediction of most subjects' HLA-A and HLA-B alleles from TCR beta sequences was reported. Later analysis suggested links between common viral pathogens and several top significant clusters.

Primers for the PCR totalled 60 Vbeta and 13 Jbeta. The method was immunoSEQ multiplex PCR; TCRdb's version includes in-frame clones alone and lacks a portion of them. Of 100,000 to 150,000 clones in the sample, more than 80% are singletons; the top ten hold 1%. Points on this clone: As yet, its antigen is unknown.

This clonotype was obtained from a man aged 35 to 55 in good health and CMV-seronegative. The sequenced material came from PBMCs.

CDR3 protein: CASTTTGHPSYEQYF. CDR3 coding DNA: TGCGCCAGCACAACAACGGGACACCCCTCCTACGAGCAGTACTTC. The chain carries TRBV10-1 and TRBJ2-7; a weak D match, TRBD1 (6 bases). Per germline, CDR1 WNHNN and CDR2 SYGVQD (reference sequence). The CDR3 length is 15 residues. V was trimmed by 7 bases and J by 0 bases, leaving 16 bases between them.